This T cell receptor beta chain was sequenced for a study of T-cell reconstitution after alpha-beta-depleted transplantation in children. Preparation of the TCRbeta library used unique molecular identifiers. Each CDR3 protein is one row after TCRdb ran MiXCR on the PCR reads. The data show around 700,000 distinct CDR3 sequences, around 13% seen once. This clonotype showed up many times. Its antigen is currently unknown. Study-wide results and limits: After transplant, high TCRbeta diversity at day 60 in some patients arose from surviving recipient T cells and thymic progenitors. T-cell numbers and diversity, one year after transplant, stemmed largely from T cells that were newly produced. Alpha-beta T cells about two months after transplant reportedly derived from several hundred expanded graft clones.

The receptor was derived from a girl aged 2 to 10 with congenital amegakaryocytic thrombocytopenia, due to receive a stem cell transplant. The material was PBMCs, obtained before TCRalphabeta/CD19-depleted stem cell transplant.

The CDR3 coding sequence is TGTGCCAGTAGTAGCCTAGCGGGATGGGATGAGCAGTTCTTC. Translation: CASSSLAGWDEQFF. The genes are TRBV19 and TRBJ2-1, with 9 bases aligning to TRBD2. The CDR3 runs 14 residues. CDR1 is LNHDA, CDR2 SQIVND, per germline (reference sequence). The V and J ends lost 4 bases and 8 bases, in that order; junction bases with no gene match: 6.